The clone carrying this T cell receptor beta chain has a count of ten or more. The target antigen is unknown. This specimen belongs to a study of Graves' ophthalmopathy and Graves' hyperthyroidism. Points from the study as a whole: In blood appeared most of the expanded thyroid clonotypes whose frequency exceeded 0.001. With 70.59% sensitivity and roughly 72% specificity, the model predicted ophthalmopathy progression.

Trimming pared 9 bases from V and 4 bases from J, leaving 22 bases between. CDR3 length: 15 amino acids. The germline CDR1 and CDR2 sequences are LNHNV and YYDKDF (reference sequence). TCR beta CDR3 amplification used RNA transcripts. The first round was an RT-PCR with HTBI primers, and the second round was a multiplex PCR. TCRdb recomputed calls from the multiplex PCR reads with MiXCR, one row per CDR3 protein. The sample lists about 1.2 million distinct CDR3 sequences; approximately 35% were seen once. Sequencing was done on a sample of peripheral blood or thyroid tissue (not recorded which). V gene TRBV15 combines with J gene TRBJ2-7; D call uncertain. This TCR was sampled from an adult man with Graves' hyperthyroidism. The CDR3 reads CATTTTRSSSYEQYF. DNA for the CDR3: TGTGCCACTACTACGACGCGGAGTTCATCGTACGAGCAGTACTTC.